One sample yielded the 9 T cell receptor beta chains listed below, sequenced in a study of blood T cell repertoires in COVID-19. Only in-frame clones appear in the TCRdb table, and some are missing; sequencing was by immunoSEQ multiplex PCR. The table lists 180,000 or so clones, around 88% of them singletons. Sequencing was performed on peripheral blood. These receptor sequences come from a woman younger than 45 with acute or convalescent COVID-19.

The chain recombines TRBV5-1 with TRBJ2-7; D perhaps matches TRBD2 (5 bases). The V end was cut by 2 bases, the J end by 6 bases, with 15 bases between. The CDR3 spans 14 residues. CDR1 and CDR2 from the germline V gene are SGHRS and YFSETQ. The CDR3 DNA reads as TGCGCCAGCAGCTTCGAGTATCCGGGATCCGAGCAGTACTTC. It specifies CASSFEYPGSEQYF.

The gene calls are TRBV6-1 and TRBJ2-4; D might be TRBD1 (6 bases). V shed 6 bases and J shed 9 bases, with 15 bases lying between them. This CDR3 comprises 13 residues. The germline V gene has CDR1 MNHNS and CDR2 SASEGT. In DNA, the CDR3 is TGTGCCAGCAGAACCCAACAGGGAACCATTCAGTACTTC. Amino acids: CASRTQQGTIQYF.

The CDR3 here is CASSATGGRETQYF. The CDR3 DNA reads TGTGCCAGCAGCGCAACAGGGGGTAGGGAGACCCAGTACTTC. This chain links TRBV5-5 with TRBJ2-5, with 8 bases matching TRBD1. V dropped 4 bases and J dropped 5; count of bases not matched to a gene: 7. The CDR3 consists of 14 residues. Germline V CDR1 and CDR2: SGHKS, YYEKEE (reference sequence).

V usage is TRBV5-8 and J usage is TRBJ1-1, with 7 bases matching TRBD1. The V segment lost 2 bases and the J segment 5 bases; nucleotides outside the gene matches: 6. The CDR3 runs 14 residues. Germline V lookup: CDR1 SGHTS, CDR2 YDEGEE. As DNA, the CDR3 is TGTGCCAGCAGCTTCCAGGACAGGTTGACTGAAGCTTTCTTT. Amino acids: CASSFQDRLTEAFF. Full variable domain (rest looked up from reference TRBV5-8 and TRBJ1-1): EAGVTQSPTHLIKTRGQQATLRCSPISGHTSVYWYQQALGLGLQFLLWYDEGEERNRGNFPPRFSGRQFPNYSSELNVNALELEDSALYLCASSFQDRLTEAFFGQGTRLTVV.

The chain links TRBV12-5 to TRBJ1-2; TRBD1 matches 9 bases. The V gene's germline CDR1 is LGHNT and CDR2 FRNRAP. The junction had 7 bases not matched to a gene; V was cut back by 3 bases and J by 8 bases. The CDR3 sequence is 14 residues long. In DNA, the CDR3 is TGTGCTAGTGGTTTCTCGGGACAGGGCGGGGGCTACACCTTC. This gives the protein CASGFSGQGGGYTF.

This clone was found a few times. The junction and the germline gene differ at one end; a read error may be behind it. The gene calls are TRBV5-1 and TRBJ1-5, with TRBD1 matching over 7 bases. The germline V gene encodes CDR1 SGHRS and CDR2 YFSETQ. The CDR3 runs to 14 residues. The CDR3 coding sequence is TGCGCCAGCAACTTGCAAACACAGGGGTGGCCCCAGCATTTT. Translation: CASNLQTQGWPQHF.

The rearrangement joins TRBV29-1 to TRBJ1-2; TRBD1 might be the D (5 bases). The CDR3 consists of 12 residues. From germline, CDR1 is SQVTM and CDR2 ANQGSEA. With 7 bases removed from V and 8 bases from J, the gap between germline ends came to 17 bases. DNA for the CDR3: TGCAGCGCGGGACCATTCAAGGGGGGCTACACCTTC. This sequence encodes CSAGPFKGGYTF. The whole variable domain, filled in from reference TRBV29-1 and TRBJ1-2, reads SAVISQKPSRDICQRGTSLTIQCQVDSQVTMMFWYRQQPGQSLTLIATANQGSEATYESGFVIDKFPISRPNLTFSTLTVSNMSPEDSSIYLCSAGPFKGGYTFGSGTRLTVV.

This CDR3 is CASLRGGQEGNSPLHF. The CDR3 bases are TGTGCCAGCCTCCGGGGAGGGCAGGAAGGAAATTCACCCCTCCACTTT. The chain couples TRBV18 to TRBJ1-6; D is unclear. Between the trimmed V and J ends, which lost 8 bases and 7 bases, there was a span of 21 bases. The CDR3 spans 16 residues. The germline CDR1 and CDR2 sequences are KGHSH and LQKENI. Variable domain in full (rest from reference TRBV18 and TRBJ1-6): NAGVMQNPRHLVRRRGQEARLRCSPMKGHSHVYWYRQLPEEGLKFMVYLQKENIIDESGMPKERFSAEFPKEGPSILRIQQVVRGDSAAYFCASLRGGQEGNSPLHFGNGTRLTVT.

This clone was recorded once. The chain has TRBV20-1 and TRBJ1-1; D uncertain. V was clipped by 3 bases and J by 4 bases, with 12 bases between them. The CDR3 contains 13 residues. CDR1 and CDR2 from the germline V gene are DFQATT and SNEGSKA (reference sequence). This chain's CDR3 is CSASLAAGTEAFF. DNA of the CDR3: TGCAGTGCTAGTTTGGCGGCGGGCACTGAAGCTTTCTTT.